What follows is one T cell receptor (beta chain) and its context. The antigen remains undetermined. This entry is derived from a study of T-cell memory formation after mild COVID-19. 5'RACE with constant-segment primers yielded barcoded, UMI-tagged TCR alpha and TCR beta cDNA libraries. TCRdb ran MiXCR on the 5' RACE reads and lists one entry per CDR3 protein. The sample yields 350,000 to 500,000 distinct CDR3 sequences, 15% to 20% seen once. CDR3 length equals 19 residues. J was trimmed by 1 base and V by 5 bases; bases with no gene match: 10. Germline assignment: CDR1 SEHNR and CDR2 FQNEAQ (reference sequence). Study results and limitations: Cross-reactive memory appears to have joined, as suggested by some responding clones showing up in pre-infection memory.

The sequencing sample was made of PBMCs or a T cell subset sorted from them (not recorded which). This chain links TRBV7-9 with TRBJ2-2, with TRBD2 matching 13 bases. The source is an adult woman who had mild COVID-19 (a few samples of this study predate the infection). Cell type and time point are not known. The CDR3 spells CASSARLAGGMVNTGELFF. The CDR3 nucleotides read TGTGCCAGCAGCGCCAGACTAGCGGGGGGTATGGTGAACACCGGGGAGCTGTTTTTT. The complete variable domain, with remaining parts taken from reference TRBV7-9 and TRBJ2-2, reads DTGVSQNPRHKITKRGQNVTFRCDPISEHNRLYWYRQTLGQGPEFLTYFQNEAQLEKSRLLSDRFSAERPKGSFSTLEIQRTEQGDSAMYLCASSARLAGGMVNTGELFFGEGSRLTVL.